Below, one T cell receptor beta chain is given with its context. The CDR3 runs to 14 residues. Germline V CDR1 and CDR2: SEHNR, FQNEAQ (reference sequence). The sample belongs to a study of T cells expressing NK-cell markers. TCRdb re-analyzed the 5' RACE reads; it lists each CDR3 protein once, without DNA. In total, the table holds about 150,000 distinct CDR3 sequences. V and J are TRBV7-9 and TRBJ2-7; checking the TCRdb D call of TRBD2 is not possible without DNA. The TCR was taken from a man aged 18-70 years in good health. Sequenced sample: blood T cells: a sorted CD56 or NKG2C T cell subset, CD4+ or CD8+ T cells, or bulk PBMC T cells (not recorded which). The CDR3 loop reads CAIESDRGSYEQYF. Together with reference TRBV7-9 and TRBJ2-7, the CDR3 gives the full variable domain: DTGVSQNPRHKITKRGQNVTFRCDPISEHNRLYWYRQTLGQGPEFLTYFQNEAQLEKSRLLSDRFSAERPKGSFSTLEIQRTEQGDSAMYLCAIESDRGSYEQYFGPGTRLTVT.